These T cell receptor beta chains were read from a single sample in a study of blood T cell repertoires in COVID-19. Clones were read by immunoSEQ multiplex PCR, and TCRdb kept only the in-frame ones, dropping some. The table lists 45,000 or so clones, roughly 82% of them singletons, with 2% to 2.5% in the top ten. Input material: peripheral blood. These receptors all come from a woman in her fifties or sixties with acute or convalescent COVID-19. Each CDR3 is given with its conserved first and last residue. D genes are given only for firm matches. Size is omitted from some rows. Given values are once, few, many or a class for expanded clones.

>TRBJ1-1|NA|TRBV5-1|NA
CASSFSQPNTEAFF
TGCGCCAGCAGCTTTTCACAGCCGAACACTGAAGCTTTCTTT
>TRBJ1-2|TRBD1|TRBV14|NA
CASSLIGTGPYGYTF
TGTGCCAGCAGCCTGATCGGGACAGGACCCTATGGCTACACCTTC
>TRBJ1-2|NA|TRBV6-4|once
CASSGPEGDGYTF
TGTGCCAGCAGTGGCCCTGAGGGGGATGGCTACACCTTC
>TRBJ2-5|TRBD1|TRBV6-5|NA
CASSKGQGVETQYF
TGTGCCAGCAGTAAGGGACAGGGGGTTGAGACCCAGTACTTC
>TRBJ2-7|TRBD1|TRBV7-3|NA
CASSLEDRGQGFFSSYEQYF
TGTGCCAGCAGCTTAGAAGATAGGGGACAGGGTTTCTTCTCCTCCTACGAGCAGTACTTC
>TRBJ1-4|TRBD1|TRBV16|NA
CASSRGQGAFNEKLFF
TGTGCCAGCAGCCGGGGACAGGGGGCCTTTAATGAAAAACTGTTTTTT
>TRBJ2-3|TRBD1|TRBV2|NA
CASSGQGGPTDTQYF
TGTGCCAGCAGTGGACAGGGGGGGCCCACAGATACGCAGTATTTT
>TRBJ2-5|NA|TRBV7-9|NA
CASSLTGRGKRETQYF
TGTGCCAGCAGCTTAACGGGACGGGGGAAGAGGGAGACCCAGTACTTC
>TRBJ2-5|NA|TRBV30|NA
CAWSVTGGEQTQYF
TGTGCCTGGAGTGTAACTGGGGGCGAACAGACCCAGTACTTC
>TRBJ1-3|NA|TRBV6-5|NA
CASRLQSSGNTIYF
TGTGCCAGCAGGCTACAGAGCTCTGGAAACACCATATATTTT
>TRBJ1-1|NA|TRBV5-1|NA
CASSLAGVGTEAFF
TGCGCCAGCAGCTTGGCCGGGGTCGGCACTGAAGCTTTCTTT
>TRBJ1-5|TRBD1|TRBV28|NA
CASNAGQLFSNQPQHF
TGTGCCAGCAACGCGGGACAGTTATTTAGCAATCAGCCCCAGCATTTT
>TRBJ1-2|NA|TRBV30|NA
CAWKWENYGYTF
TGTGCCTGGAAGTGGGAGAACTATGGCTACACCTTC
>TRBJ1-5|NA|TRBV12-3/TRBV12-4|NA
CASSLKGGQPQHF
TGTGCCAGCAGTTTAAAGGGAGGTCAGCCCCAGCATTTT
>TRBJ1-1|NA|TRBV30|NA
CAWSRGGQWNTEAFF
TGTGCCTGGAGTAGGGGGGGTCAGTGGAACACTGAAGCTTTCTTT
>TRBJ2-3|TRBD2|TRBV3-1/TRBV3-2|NA
CASSPTSGSGTDTQYF
TGTGCCAGCAGCCCCACTAGCGGGAGTGGGACAGATACGCAGTATTTT
>TRBJ1-2|NA|TRBV6-6|NA
CASSIDTYGYTF
TGTGCCAGCAGCATAGACACCTATGGCTACACCTTC
>TRBJ2-1|TRBD1|TRBV19|NA
CASSATGTGGYNEQFF
TGTGCCAGTAGCGCTACCGGGACAGGGGGCTACAATGAGCAGTTCTTC
>TRBJ1-2|TRBD1|TRBV7-9|NA
CASSSQGANYGYTF
TGTGCCAGCAGCTCACAGGGGGCTAACTATGGCTACACCTTC
>TRBJ2-5|NA|TRBV30|NA
CACRLPQRAGTQYF
TGTGCCTGTCGACTACCTCAACGGGCGGGGACCCAGTACTTC
>TRBJ2-1|NA|TRBV11-2|NA
CASSLQGSTHNEQFF
TGTGCCAGCAGCTTACAGGGTTCTACCCACAATGAGCAGTTCTTC
>TRBJ1-1|NA|TRBV18|NA
CASSLSQRNTEAFF
TGTGCCAGCTCACTGTCTCAGCGGAACACTGAAGCTTTCTTT
>TRBJ1-6|NA|TRBV28|once
CASSPPHDSPLHF
TGTGCCAGCAGTCCGCCACATGATTCACCCCTCCACTTT
>TRBJ1-1|NA|TRBV5-1|NA
CASSFGDMSNTEAFF
TGCGCCAGCAGCTTCGGGGACATGTCAAACACTGAAGCTTTCTTT
>TRBJ1-1|NA|TRBV2|NA
CASDGQGLNTEAFF
TGTGCCAGCGATGGGCAGGGGCTAAACACTGAAGCTTTCTTT
>TRBJ1-5|NA|TRBV14|NA
CASSQDRGQPQHF
TGTGCCAGCAGCCAAGATCGCGGTCAGCCCCAGCATTTT
>TRBJ2-5|TRBD2|TRBV11-3|NA
CASSLGSGRDQETQYF
TGTGCCAGCAGCTTAGGTAGCGGGAGAGACCAAGAGACCCAGTACTTC
>TRBJ2-2|NA|TRBV6-4|few
CAAVQVRNTGELFF
TGTGCCGCGGTACAGGTGAGGAACACCGGGGAGCTGTTTTTT
>TRBJ2-7|TRBD2|TRBV18|NA
CASSPPTSGRLGEQYF
TGTGCCAGCTCACCACCAACAAGCGGGAGACTAGGAGAGCAGTACTTC
>TRBJ2-6|TRBD1|TRBV5-1|NA
CASSFNPTGGSSGANVLTF
TGCGCCAGCAGCTTTAACCCCACAGGGGGCAGCTCTGGGGCCAACGTCCTGACTTTC
>TRBJ2-3|TRBD2|TRBV6-6|NA
CASSFGLAVTPDTQYF
TGTGCCAGCAGTTTCGGACTAGCGGTTACCCCAGATACGCAGTATTTT
>TRBJ2-1|NA|TRBV5-8|NA
CASSYGLTLNTAEQFF
TGTGCCAGCAGCTACGGACTAACGCTAAACACGGCTGAGCAGTTCTTC
>TRBJ2-1|TRBD2|TRBV20-1|NA
CSASLALAGRNEQFF
TGCAGTGCTAGTTTGGCACTAGCGGGAAGGAATGAGCAGTTCTTC
>TRBJ2-5|NA|TRBV4-1|NA
CASSPGGRETQYF
TGCGCCAGCAGCCCCGGGGGGCGTGAGACCCAGTACTTC
>TRBJ2-3|TRBD2|TRBV11-2|NA
CASSLPGGGRYTQYF
TGTGCCAGCAGCTTACCGGGGGGGGGTCGATATACGCAGTATTTT
>TRBJ1-2|TRBD1|TRBV10-3|NA
CAISEGGALDYGYTF
TGTGCCATCAGTGAAGGGGGCGCCTTGGACTATGGCTACACCTTC
>TRBJ2-2|TRBD1|TRBV6-5|NA
CASTTGFDTGELFF
TGTGCCAGCACGACAGGGTTCGACACCGGGGAGCTGTTTTTT
>TRBJ1-1|NA|TRBV28|NA
CASSPPKQPGGTFF
TGTGCCAGCAGTCCCCCGAAACAGCCTGGAGGAACTTTCTTT
>TRBJ1-6|NA|TRBV6-5|NA
CASSWDKNSPLHF
TGTGCCAGCAGCTGGGACAAGAATTCACCCCTCCACTTT
>TRBJ2-2|TRBD1|TRBV2|NA
CASRGTGTNTGELFF
TGTGCCAGCAGGGGGACAGGGACGAACACCGGGGAGCTGTTTTTT
>TRBJ2-2|NA|TRBV19|NA
CASQATAGSPGELFF
TGTGCCAGTCAGGCAACCGCTGGGAGCCCCGGGGAGCTGTTTTTT
>TRBJ2-7|TRBD2|TRBV7-9|NA
CASSLEGTSGSYEQYF
TGTGCCAGCAGCTTAGAGGGGACTAGCGGGAGCTACGAGCAGTACTTC